This TCR beta chain was captured by sequencing in a study of regulatory T cells in long-lasting Graves disease. Whole-study results and caveats: New patients shared approximately 930 public clonotypes, fewer than the approximately 2,500 shared by persistent patients.

Time point defined: newly diagnosed GD, antithyroid drugs for less than 3 months. After RNA was extracted from PBMCs, the TCR library was made from it. The length of the CDR3 is 13 residues. CDR1 is DFQATT and CDR2 is SNEGSKA in the germline V gene (reference sequence). V gave up 7 bases and J gave up 6 bases, with 16 bases separating them. iRepertoire HTBI primers and Arm-PCR of CDR3 regions built TCR beta libraries. Via MiXCR, TCRdb re-called the multiplex PCR reads, giving one row per CDR3 protein. The sample has about 400,000 distinct CDR3 sequences; about 15% are singletons. This clonotype showed up many times. Its antigen is not identified. The same specimen was also included in a second study, on T cells in Graves' hyperthyroidism and ophthalmopathy.

The gene calls are TRBV20-1 and TRBJ2-1; no firm D call. The sequenced sample was peripheral blood mononuclear cells (PBMCs), obtained at new diagnosis, from a patient treated with antithyroid drugs. The sequence was obtained from a woman aged 35 to 49 with Graves disease. CDR3 in amino acids: CSGSYQSLNEQFF. The CDR3 DNA is TGCAGTGGATCCTACCAGTCTCTCAATGAGCAGTTCTTC.